Following are 12 T cell receptor beta chains from one sample sequenced in a study of cytomegalovirus exposure and HLA in healthy donors. This PCR relied on a set of 60 Vbeta primers and 13 Jbeta primers. Some clones are missing from TCRdb's copy, which holds only in-frame ones; the method was immunoSEQ multiplex PCR. The sample shows roughly 100,000 clones, 74% of them seen only once. Sample: PBMCs. The receptors derive from a man aged 45-65 years in good health and CMV-seropositive.

This clone was recorded only once. This sequence joins TRBV7-9 and TRBJ1-5; unclear D gene. V lost 4 bases and J lost 6, with 10 bases in between. The CDR3 covers 13 residues. Germline V lookup: CDR1 SEHNR, CDR2 FQNEAQ (reference sequence). The CDR3 loop reads CASSSTLGQPQHF. The CDR3 nucleotides read TGTGCCAGCAGCTCAACCCTAGGTCAGCCCCAGCATTTT.

This rearrangement joins TRBV5-4 to TRBJ2-7, with TRBD2 identical over 7 bases. This CDR3 has 12 residues. Looked up from germline, CDR1 is SGHNT and CDR2 is YYREEE (reference sequence). Germline trimming cut 4 bases from V and 6 bases from J; bases unmatched to any gene: 4. CDR3 nucleotides: TGTGCCAGCAGCCTCGGCGGGGGCGAGCAGTACTTC. This gives the protein CASSLGGGEQYF.

This chain uses TRBV5-6 with TRBJ2-1; the match to TRBD2 covers 12 bases. This CDR3 spans 15 amino acids. Germline lookup yields CDR1 SGHDT and CDR2 YYEEEE. With 2 bases clipped from V and 9 bases from J, the junction kept 6 bases outside the gene matches. The CDR3 nucleotides are TGTGCCAGCAGCTTTGGACTAGCGGGATTGGTTGAGCAGTTCTTC. It codes for CASSFGLAGLVEQFF. Looking up the rest from reference TRBV5-6 and TRBJ2-1 gives the full variable domain: DAGVTQSPTHLIKTRGQQVTLRCSPKSGHDTVSWYQQALGQGPQFIFQYYEEEERQRGNFPDRFSGHQFPNYSSELNVNALLLGDSALYLCASSFGLAGLVEQFFGPGTRLTVL.

V and J are TRBV6-5 and TRBJ1-1, with 7 bases identical to TRBD1. This CDR3 has 13 amino acids. Germline CDR1 and CDR2: MNHEY and SVGAGI. V trimming: 5 bases; J trimming: 7 bases; junction bases outside the gene matches: 7. The CDR3 nucleotides read TGTGCCAGCAGTCGGACAGGTTTTAATGAAGCTTTCTTT. Translated, it gives CASSRTGFNEAFF.

The chain is built from TRBV19 and TRBJ1-5, with TRBD1 identical over 8 bases. Germline V gene lookup returns CDR1 LNHDA and CDR2 SQIVND (reference sequence). This CDR3 contains 16 residues. The ends lost 11 bases at V and 5 bases at J; junction bases unmatched: 17. The CDR3 DNA sequence: TGTGCCCGAGGAGGGGCGACAGGGGAGGAGGATCAGCCCCAGCATTTT. It yields the protein CARGGATGEEDQPQHF.

The V call is TRBV20-1, the J call TRBJ1-1, with a possible D match to TRBD1 (5 bases). Germline CDR1 and CDR2: DFQATT and SNEGSKA (reference sequence). V lost 1 base to trimming and J lost 10 bases, with 7 bases between them. The CDR3 covers 10 residues. The CDR3 loop is CSARGGSAFF. The CDR3 DNA reads as TGCAGTGCTAGAGGGGGCTCAGCTTTCTTT.

The chain employs TRBV28 and TRBJ1-4; D not resolved. This CDR3 is 15 amino acids long. Deletions cut 6 bases from V and 0 bases from J, with 11 bases between. The germline CDR1 and CDR2 sequences are MDHEN and SYDVKM. The CDR3 loop is CASRLLTTTNEKLFF. In DNA, the CDR3 is TGTGCCAGCAGGCTTCTGACAACAACTAATGAAAAACTGTTTTTT.

This chain uses TRBV2 with TRBJ2-6; TRBD1 might be the D (6 bases). The ends were cut back, 3 bases at V and 2 bases at J, with 14 bases in the middle. The CDR3 is 17 amino acids. The germline gives CDR1 SNHLY, CDR2 FYNNEI. DNA of the CDR3: TGTGCCAGCAGTGAGGGACAAAGAGGGGCTGGGGCCAACGTCCTGACTTTC. Its protein product is CASSEGQRGAGANVLTF. Full variable domain (rest looked up from reference TRBV2 and TRBJ2-6): EPEVTQTPSHQVTQMGQEVILRCVPISNHLYFYWYRQILGQKVEFLVSFYNNEISEKSEIFDDQFSVERPDGSNFTLKIRSTKLEDSAMYFCASSEGQRGAGANVLTFGAGSRLTVL.

V usage is TRBV6-6 and J usage is TRBJ2-1; 11 bases agree with TRBD2. Unmatched junction bases numbered 2, after V lost 4 bases and J lost 0 bases. Germline CDR1 is MNHNY and CDR2 is SVGAGI (reference sequence). This CDR3 contains 16 residues. CDR3 bases: TGTGCCAGCAGTTCTAGCGGGGGGAGCTCCTACAATGAGCAGTTCTTC. As protein: CASSSSGGSSYNEQFF.

The gene calls are TRBV7-3 and TRBJ2-3; 10 bases fit TRBD2. The CDR3 contains 18 residues. Germline V lookup: CDR1 SGHTA, CDR2 FQGTGA. The trim removed 3 bases at V and 1 base at J, leaving 10 bases unmatched. The CDR3, as DNA: TGTGCCAGCAGCTTGCCCGCCGGGACTAGCGACGGCACAGATACGCAGTATTTT. Encoded protein: CASSLPAGTSDGTDTQYF.

This clone has just a few counts. This chain uses TRBV7-2 with TRBJ1-4; 10 bases fit TRBD1. J gave up 6 bases and V 5 bases, and 9 bases lay outside the gene matches. Germline CDR1 and CDR2: SGHTA and FQGNSA. The length of the CDR3 is 16 residues. For the CDR3, the DNA is TGTGCCAGCAGCACACAAAAGGGGACAGGGGATGAAAAACTGTTTTTT. Amino acid sequence: CASSTQKGTGDEKLFF.

Here the CDR3 DNA reads TGTGCCAGCAGCCCCCGGGGAACGGCAGGGGGGTCCTACGAGCAGTACTTC. Translated, it gives CASSPRGTAGGSYEQYF. The chain recombines TRBV9 with TRBJ2-7; D may be TRBD1 (7 bases). Germline CDR1 reads SGDLS; CDR2 reads YYNGEE. Trimming removed 4 bases from V and 1 base from J, with 21 bases in between. This CDR3 comprises 17 residues.